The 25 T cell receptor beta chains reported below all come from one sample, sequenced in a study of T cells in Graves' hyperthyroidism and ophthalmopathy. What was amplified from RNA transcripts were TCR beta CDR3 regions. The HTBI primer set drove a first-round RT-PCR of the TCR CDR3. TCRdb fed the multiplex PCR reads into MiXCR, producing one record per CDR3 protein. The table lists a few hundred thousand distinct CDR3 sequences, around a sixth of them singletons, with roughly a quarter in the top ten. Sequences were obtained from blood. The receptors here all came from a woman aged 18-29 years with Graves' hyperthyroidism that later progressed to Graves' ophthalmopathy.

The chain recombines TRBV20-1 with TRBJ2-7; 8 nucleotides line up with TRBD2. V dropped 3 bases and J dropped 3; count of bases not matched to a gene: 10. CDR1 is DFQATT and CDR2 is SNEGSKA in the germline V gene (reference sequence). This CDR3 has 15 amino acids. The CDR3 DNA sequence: TGCAGTGCTAGTGATTCGGGACTAGGGGGCTACGAGCAGTACTTC. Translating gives CSASDSGLGGYEQYF.

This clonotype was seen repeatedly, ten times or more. CDR3 sequence (DNA): TGTGCCAGCAGTTCCGGGGGACAGGGGGCCTACAATGAGCAGTTCTTC. Amino acids: CASSSGGQGAYNEQFF. The chain uses TRBV28 and TRBJ2-1, with TRBD1 identical over 11 bases. Trimming took 4 bases from V and 2 from J; bases not matched to a gene: 4. Germline V lookup: CDR1 MDHEN, CDR2 SYDVKM. This CDR3 is 16 amino acids long.

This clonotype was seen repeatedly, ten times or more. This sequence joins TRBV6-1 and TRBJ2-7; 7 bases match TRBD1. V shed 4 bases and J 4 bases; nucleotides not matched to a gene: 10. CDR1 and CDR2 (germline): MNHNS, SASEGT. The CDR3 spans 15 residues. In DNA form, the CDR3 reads TGTGCCAGCAGTGCCAGGACGGGACAGCAGTACGAGCAGTACTTC. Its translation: CASSARTGQQYEQYF.

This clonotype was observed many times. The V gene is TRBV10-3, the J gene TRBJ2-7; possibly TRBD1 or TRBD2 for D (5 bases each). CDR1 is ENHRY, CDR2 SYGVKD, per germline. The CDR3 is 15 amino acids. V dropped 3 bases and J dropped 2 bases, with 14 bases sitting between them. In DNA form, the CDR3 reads TGTGCCATCAGTGAAGGGACCCACGGAGCCTACGAGCAGTACTTC. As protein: CAISEGTHGAYEQYF.

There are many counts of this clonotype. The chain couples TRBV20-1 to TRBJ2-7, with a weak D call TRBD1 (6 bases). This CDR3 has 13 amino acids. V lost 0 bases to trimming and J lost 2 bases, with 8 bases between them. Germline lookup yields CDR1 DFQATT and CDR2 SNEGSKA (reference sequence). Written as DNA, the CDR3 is TGCAGTGCTAGAGACGGACAGCCCTACGAGCAGTACTTC. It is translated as CSARDGQPYEQYF.

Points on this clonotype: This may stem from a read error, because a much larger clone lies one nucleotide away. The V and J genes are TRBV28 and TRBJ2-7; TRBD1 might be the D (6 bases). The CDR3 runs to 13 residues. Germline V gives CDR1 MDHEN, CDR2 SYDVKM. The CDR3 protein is CANSLGGYYEQYF. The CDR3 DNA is TGTGCCAACAGTTTAGGGGGTTACTACGAGCAGTACTTC.

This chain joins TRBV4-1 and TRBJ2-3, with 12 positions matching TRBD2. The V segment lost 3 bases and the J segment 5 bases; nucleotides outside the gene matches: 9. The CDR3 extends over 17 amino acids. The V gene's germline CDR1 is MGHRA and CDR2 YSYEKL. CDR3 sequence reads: CASSQQPPGLAGDTQYF. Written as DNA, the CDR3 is TGCGCCAGCAGCCAGCAGCCCCCGGGACTAGCGGGAGATACGCAGTATTTT.

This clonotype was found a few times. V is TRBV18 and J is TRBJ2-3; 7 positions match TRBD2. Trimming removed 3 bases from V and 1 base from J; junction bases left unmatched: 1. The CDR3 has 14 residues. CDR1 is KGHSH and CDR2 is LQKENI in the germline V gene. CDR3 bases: TGTGCCAGCTCACCGGGACTACGCACAGATACGCAGTATTTT. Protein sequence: CASSPGLRTDTQYF.

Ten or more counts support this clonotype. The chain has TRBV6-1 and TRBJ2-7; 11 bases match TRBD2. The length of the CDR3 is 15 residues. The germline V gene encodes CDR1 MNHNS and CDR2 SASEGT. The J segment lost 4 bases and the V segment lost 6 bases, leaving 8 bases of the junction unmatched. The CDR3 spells CASRSGTSGVYEQYF. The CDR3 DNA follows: TGTGCCAGCAGATCAGGGACTAGCGGAGTGTACGAGCAGTACTTC.

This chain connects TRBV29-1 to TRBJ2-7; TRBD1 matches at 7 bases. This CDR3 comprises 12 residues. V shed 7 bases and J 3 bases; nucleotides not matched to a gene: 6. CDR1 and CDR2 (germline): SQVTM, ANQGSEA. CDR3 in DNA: TGCAGCGCTACTAGACAGGGCTACGAGCAGTACTTC. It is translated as CSATRQGYEQYF.

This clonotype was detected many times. The CDR3 DNA is TGTGCCAGCAGGTGGACAGTGAACACCGGGGAGCTGTTTTTT. Translating it yields CASRWTVNTGELFF. This rearrangement joins TRBV6-1 to TRBJ2-2; TRBD1 is a possible D gene (6 bases). The CDR3 has 14 amino acids. Germline V gene sequence: CDR1 MNHNS, CDR2 SASEGT. V lost 6 bases, J lost 1 base, and 9 bases lay in between.

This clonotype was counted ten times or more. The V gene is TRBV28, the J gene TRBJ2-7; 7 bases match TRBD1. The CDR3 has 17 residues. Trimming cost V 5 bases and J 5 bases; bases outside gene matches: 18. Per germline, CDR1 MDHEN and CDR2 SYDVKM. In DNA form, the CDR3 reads TGTGCCAGCAGTCTCCTTTTCCCTGGACAGGTAGGCGACGAGCAGTACTTC. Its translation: CASSLLFPGQVGDEQYF.

CDR3 nucleotides: TGCAGCGCCCAAGACCCGGGACAGGAGGCCAATGAGCAGTTCTTC. It specifies CSAQDPGQEANEQFF. The V gene is TRBV29-1, the J gene TRBJ2-1; 8 nucleotides match TRBD1. The CDR3 contains 15 residues. The V and J ends lost 7 bases and 6 bases, in that order; junction bases with no gene match: 14. Germline V gene sequence: CDR1 SQVTM, CDR2 ANQGSEA.

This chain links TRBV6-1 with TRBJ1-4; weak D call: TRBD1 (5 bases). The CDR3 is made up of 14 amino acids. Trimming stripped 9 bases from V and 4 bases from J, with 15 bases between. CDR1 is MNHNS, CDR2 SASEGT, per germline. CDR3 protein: CASQPGRLNEKLFF. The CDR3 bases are TGTGCCAGTCAACCGGGACGGCTTAATGAAAAACTGTTTTTT.

The CDR3 DNA reads as TGTGCCAGCAGGAAGGACAGTTTGAACACCGGGGAGCTGTTTTTT. Translated: CASRKDSLNTGELFF. This sequence joins TRBV9 and TRBJ2-2, with TRBD1 as a possible D gene (6 bases). Trimming stripped 5 bases from V and 1 base from J, with 12 bases between. The CDR3 is 15 residues long. The germline V gene encodes CDR1 SGDLS and CDR2 YYNGEE.

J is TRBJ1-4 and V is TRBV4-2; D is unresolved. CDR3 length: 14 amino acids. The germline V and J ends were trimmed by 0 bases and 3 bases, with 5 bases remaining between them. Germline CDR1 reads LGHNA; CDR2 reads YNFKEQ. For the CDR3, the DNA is TGTGCCAGCAGCCAAGATCCGGCTAATGAAAAACTGTTTTTT. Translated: CASSQDPANEKLFF.

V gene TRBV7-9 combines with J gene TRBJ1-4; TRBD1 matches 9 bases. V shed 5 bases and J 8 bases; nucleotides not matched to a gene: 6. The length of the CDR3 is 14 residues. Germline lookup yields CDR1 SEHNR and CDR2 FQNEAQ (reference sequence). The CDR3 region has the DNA TGTGCCAGCAGCGCCCGGGACAGGGACGAAAAACTGTTTTTT. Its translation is CASSARDRDEKLFF.

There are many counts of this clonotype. DNA of the CDR3: TGTGCCAGCAGCCAAGATTACAACGAGCAGTACTTC. Translating gives CASSQDYNEQYF. The chain couples TRBV4-2 to TRBJ2-7; D not resolved. Germline values: CDR1 LGHNA, CDR2 YNFKEQ. This CDR3 spans 12 amino acids. V lost 0 bases and J lost 5, with 5 bases in between.

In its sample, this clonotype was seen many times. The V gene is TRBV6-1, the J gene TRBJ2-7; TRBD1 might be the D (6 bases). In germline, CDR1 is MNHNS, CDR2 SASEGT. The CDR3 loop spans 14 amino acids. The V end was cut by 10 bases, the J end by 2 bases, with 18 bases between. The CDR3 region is CATLGYRAPYEQYF. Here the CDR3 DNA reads TGTGCCACCTTGGGATACAGGGCCCCCTACGAGCAGTACTTC.

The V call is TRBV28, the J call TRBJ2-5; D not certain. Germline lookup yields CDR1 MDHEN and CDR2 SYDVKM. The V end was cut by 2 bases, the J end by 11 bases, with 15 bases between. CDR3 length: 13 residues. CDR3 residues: CASSLLTPKTQYF. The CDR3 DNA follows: TGTGCCAGCAGTTTACTGACACCAAAAACGCAGTACTTC.

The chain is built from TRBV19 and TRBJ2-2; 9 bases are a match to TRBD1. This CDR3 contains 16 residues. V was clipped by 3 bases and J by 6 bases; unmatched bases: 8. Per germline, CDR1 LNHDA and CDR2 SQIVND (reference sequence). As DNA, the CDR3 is TGTGCCAGTAGTATGCCGGGACAGGGCTTGGCCGGGGAGCTGTTTTTT. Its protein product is CASSMPGQGLAGELFF.

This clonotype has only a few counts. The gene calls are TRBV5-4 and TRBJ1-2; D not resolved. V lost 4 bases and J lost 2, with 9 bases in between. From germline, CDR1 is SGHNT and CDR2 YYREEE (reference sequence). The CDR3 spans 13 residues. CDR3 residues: CASSPGVNYGYTF. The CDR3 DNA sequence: TGTGCCAGCAGCCCCGGGGTAAACTATGGCTACACCTTC.

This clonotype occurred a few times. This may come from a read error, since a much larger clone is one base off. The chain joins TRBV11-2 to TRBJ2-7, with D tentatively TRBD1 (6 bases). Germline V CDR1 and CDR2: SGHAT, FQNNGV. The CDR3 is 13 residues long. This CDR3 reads CASSSDSYYEQHF. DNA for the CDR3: TGTGCCAGCAGCTCGGACAGTTACTACGAGCAGCACTTC.

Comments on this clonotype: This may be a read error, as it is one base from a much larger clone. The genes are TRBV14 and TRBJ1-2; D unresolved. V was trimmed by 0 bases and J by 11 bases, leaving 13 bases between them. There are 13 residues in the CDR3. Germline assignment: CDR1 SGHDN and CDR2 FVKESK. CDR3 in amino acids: CASSQDLRRRYTF. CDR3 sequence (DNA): TGTGCCAGCAGCCAAGACTTGAGGAGGAGGTACACCTTC.

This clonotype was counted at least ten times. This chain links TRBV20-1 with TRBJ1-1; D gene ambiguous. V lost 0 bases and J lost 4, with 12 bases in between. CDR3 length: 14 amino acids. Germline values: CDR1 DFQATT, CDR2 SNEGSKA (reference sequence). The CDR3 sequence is CSAREGIRGTEAFF. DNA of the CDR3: TGCAGTGCTAGAGAGGGTATCCGGGGCACTGAAGCTTTCTTT.